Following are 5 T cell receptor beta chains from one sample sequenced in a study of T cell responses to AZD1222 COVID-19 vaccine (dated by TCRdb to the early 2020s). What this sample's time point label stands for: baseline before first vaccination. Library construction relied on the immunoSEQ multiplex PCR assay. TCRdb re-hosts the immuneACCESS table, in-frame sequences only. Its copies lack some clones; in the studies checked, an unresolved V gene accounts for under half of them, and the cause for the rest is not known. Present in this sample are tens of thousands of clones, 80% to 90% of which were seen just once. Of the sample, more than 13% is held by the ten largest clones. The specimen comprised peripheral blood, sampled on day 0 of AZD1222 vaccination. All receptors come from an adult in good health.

The CDR3 loop is CASSPTTGGGYEQYF. DNA of the CDR3: TGCGCCAGCAGCCCCACGACAGGGGGCGGATACGAGCAGTACTTC. The J gene is TRBJ2-7, the V gene TRBV4-1; 10 bases fit TRBD1. CDR3 length: 15 residues. Germline CDR1 is MGHRA and CDR2 is YSYEKL. V shed 4 bases, J shed 4 bases, and the junction held 7 bases outside the gene matches.

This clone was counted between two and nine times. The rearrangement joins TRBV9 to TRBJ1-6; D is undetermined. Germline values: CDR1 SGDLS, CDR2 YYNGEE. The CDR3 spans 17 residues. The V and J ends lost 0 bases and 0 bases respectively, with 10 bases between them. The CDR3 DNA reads TGTGCCAGCAGCGTAGAGGTAGGGTTCTCCTATAATTCACCCCTCCACTTT. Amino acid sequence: CASSVEVGFSYNSPLHF.

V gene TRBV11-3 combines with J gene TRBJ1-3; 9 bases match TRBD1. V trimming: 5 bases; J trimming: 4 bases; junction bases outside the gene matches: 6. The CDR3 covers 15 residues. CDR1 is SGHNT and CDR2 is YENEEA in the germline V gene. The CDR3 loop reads CASSPGTGRGNTIYF. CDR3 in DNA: TGTGCCAGCAGCCCGGGGACAGGGCGCGGAAACACCATATATTTT.

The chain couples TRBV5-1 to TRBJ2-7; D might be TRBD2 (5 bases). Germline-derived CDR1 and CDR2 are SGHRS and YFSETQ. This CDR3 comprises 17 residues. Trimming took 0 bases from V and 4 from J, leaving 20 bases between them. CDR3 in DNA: TGCGCCAGCAGCTTGGCCGCTACTAGTTTAGGAGCTTACGAGCAGTACTTC. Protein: CASSLAATSLGAYEQYF.

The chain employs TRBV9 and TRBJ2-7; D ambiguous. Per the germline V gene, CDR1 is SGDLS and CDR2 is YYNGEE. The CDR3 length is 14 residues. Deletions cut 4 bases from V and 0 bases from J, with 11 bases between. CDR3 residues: CASSFQYYSYEQYF. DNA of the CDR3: TGTGCCAGCAGCTTCCAGTACTACTCCTACGAGCAGTACTTC.